This T cell receptor beta chain was sequenced for a study of technical replicates of blood from several donors. The V end was cut by 1 base, the J end by 0 bases, with 6 bases between. The CDR3 spans 14 residues. Germline CDR1 and CDR2: SGHRS and YFSETQ. The method was immunoSEQ multiplex PCR; TCRdb's version includes in-frame clones alone and lacks a portion of them. The data show roughly 50,000 clones, roughly 96% seen once. Sequencing was done on a sample of PBMCs. The receptor was isolated from a human donor in good health. Some clones in this sample may be carry-over from other donors' samples. V is TRBV5-1 and J is TRBJ2-3; tentative D call: TRBD1 (5 bases). CDR3 residues: CASSLRQSTDTQYF. The CDR3 DNA reads as TGCGCCAGCAGCTTGAGACAGAGCACAGATACGCAGTATTTT.